This entry is about one TCR beta chain. The antigen is undetermined. V dropped 11 bases and J dropped 4 bases, with 6 bases sitting between them. This CDR3 spans 9 amino acids. These data come from a study of T cell responses to AZD1222 COVID-19 vaccine. Clones were sequenced by immunoSEQ multiplex PCR, and TCRdb holds only the in-frame ones, with some missing. The table records 95,000 to 100,000 clones, roughly 87% of them present only once. Study findings and constraints: Spike-specific TCR repertoires showed rising breadth and depth after two AZD1222 doses.

This specimen was peripheral blood, taken on day 0 of AZD1222 vaccination. V and J are TRBV12-3 or TRBV12-4 and TRBJ2-7; no clear D gene. The source of this sequence is an adult in good health. Here the CDR3 DNA reads TGTGCCCACAGATACGAGCAGTACTTC. Its translation: CAHRYEQYF.